This TCR beta chain was identified in a study of OX40 agonist ivuxolimab in advanced cancers. In the study overall: Subjects had a mean age of around 60 years, with a range of roughly 20 to 79; approximately 83% were male. Three dose-escalation patients had partial responses: one with hepatocellular carcinoma and two with cutaneous melanoma. The study, taken as a whole, reports: There were, on average, more expanded clones in CD8+ T cells than in CD4+. Among the lowest levels of clonal expansion were found in partial responders at 0.1-3.0 mg/kg.

Clones were sequenced by immunoSEQ multiplex PCR, and TCRdb holds only the in-frame ones, with some missing. This sample has tens of thousands of clones, with 80% to 85% found just once. A word on this clone: As yet, its antigen is unknown.

The CDR3 consists of 12 residues. Germline lookup yields CDR1 SNHLY and CDR2 FYNNEI. Trimming stripped 7 bases from V and 6 bases from J, with 9 bases between. The source material was CD4+ or CD8+ T cells sorted from blood, sampled in a trial of the OX40 agonist ivuxolimab. The V and J genes are TRBV2 and TRBJ1-4; D not certain. The sequence derives from an adult with an advanced solid tumor such as melanoma, head and neck, liver or kidney cancer. DNA for the CDR3: TGTGCCAGCAAACGCGAGGATGAAAAACTGTTTTTT. As protein: CASKREDEKLFF.